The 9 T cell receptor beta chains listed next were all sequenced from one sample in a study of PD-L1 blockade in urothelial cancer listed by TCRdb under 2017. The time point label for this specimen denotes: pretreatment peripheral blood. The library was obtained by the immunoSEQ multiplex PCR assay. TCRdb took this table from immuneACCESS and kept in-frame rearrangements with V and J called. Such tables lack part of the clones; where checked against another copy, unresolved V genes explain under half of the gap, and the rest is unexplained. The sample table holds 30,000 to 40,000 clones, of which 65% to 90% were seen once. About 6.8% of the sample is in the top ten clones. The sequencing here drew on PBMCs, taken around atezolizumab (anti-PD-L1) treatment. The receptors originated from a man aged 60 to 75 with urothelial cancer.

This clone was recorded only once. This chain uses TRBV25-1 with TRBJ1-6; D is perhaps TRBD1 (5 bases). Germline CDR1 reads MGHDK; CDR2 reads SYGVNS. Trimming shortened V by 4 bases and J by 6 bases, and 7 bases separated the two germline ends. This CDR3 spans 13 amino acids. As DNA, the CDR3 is TGTGCCAGCAGTGTCCAGGGTAATTCACCCCTCCACTTT. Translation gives CASSVQGNSPLHF.

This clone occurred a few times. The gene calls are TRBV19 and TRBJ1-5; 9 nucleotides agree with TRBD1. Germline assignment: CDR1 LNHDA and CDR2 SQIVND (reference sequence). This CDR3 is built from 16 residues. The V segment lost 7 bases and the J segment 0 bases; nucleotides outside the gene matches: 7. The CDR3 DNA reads TGTGCCAGTAAAATGAGGACAGGGGCTAGCAATCAGCCCCAGCATTTT. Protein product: CASKMRTGASNQPQHF.

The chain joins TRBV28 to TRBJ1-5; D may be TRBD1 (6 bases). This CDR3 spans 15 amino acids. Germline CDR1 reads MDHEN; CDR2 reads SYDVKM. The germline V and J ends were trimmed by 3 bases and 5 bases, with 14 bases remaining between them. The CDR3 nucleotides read TGTGCCAGCAGTTTGCATAGGGGGAACCATCAGCCCCAGCATTTT. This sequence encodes CASSLHRGNHQPQHF. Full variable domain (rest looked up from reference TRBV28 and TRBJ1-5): DVKVTQSSRYLVKRTGEKVFLECVQDMDHENMFWYRQDPGLGLRLIYFSYDVKMKEKGDIPEGYSVSREKKERFSLILESASTNQTSMYLCASSLHRGNHQPQHFGDGTRLSIL.

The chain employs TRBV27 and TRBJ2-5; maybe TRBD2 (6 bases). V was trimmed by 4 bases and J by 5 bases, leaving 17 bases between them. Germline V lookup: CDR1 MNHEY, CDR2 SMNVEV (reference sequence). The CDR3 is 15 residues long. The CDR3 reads CASSSTTGVGETQYF. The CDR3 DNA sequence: TGTGCCAGCAGTTCTACGACGGGGGTCGGGGAGACCCAGTACTTC.

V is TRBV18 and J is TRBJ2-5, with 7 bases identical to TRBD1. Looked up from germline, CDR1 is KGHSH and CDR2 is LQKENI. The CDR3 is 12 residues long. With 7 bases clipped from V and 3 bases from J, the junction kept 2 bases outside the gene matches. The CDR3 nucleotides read TGTGCCAGCTTAGACAGGGAAGAGACCCAGTACTTC. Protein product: CASLDREETQYF.

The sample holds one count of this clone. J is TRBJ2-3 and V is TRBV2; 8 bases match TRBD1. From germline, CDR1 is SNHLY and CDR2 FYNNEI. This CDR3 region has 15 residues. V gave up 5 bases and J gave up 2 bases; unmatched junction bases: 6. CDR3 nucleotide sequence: TGTGCCAGCAGTCAAGACAGGGGCATCACAGATACGCAGTATTTT. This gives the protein CASSQDRGITDTQYF.

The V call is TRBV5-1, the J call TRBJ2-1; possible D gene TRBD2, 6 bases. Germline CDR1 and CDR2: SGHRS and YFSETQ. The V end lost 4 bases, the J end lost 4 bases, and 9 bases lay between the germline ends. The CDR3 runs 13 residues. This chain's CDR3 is CASSPGTYNEQFF. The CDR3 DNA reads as TGCGCCAGCAGCCCCGGGACTTACAATGAGCAGTTCTTC.

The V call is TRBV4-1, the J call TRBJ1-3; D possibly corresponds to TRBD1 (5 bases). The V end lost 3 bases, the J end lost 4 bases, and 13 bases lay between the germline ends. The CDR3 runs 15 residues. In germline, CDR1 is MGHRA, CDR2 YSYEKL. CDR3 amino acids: CASSQMGLTGNTIYF. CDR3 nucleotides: TGCGCCAGCAGCCAGATGGGACTGACGGGAAACACCATATATTTT.

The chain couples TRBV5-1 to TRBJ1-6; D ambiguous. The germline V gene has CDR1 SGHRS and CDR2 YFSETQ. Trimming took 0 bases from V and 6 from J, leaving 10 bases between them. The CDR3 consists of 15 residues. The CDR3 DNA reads TGCGCCAGCAGCTTGGCGAGCGCCCGTAATTCACCCCTCCACTTT. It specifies CASSLASARNSPLHF.